Described below is a single T cell receptor (beta chain) sequence and its context. This sample is drawn from a study of blood T cell repertoires in COVID-19. The wider study: Researchers got acute and convalescent COVID-19 samples from the United States, Italy and Spain. T cells, B-cell-depleted T cells, or PBMCs supplied cDNA or gDNA.

The CDR3 is 15 amino acids. Germline V gene data show CDR1 as SGHAT and CDR2 as FQNNGV. With 4 bases clipped from V and 8 bases from J, the junction kept 6 bases outside the gene matches. In the source study's methods: Reference gene primer amplification yielded estimated nucleated cell counts. Sequencing was performed with immunoSEQ multiplex PCR; in TCRdb, only in-frame clones are kept and a portion is missing. The V and J calls and clone size are taken from that table; D and trimming were inferred from the DNA. The table records approximately 220,000 clones, roughly 85% of them present only once. J is TRBJ1-4 and V is TRBV11-2; 11 nucleotides line up with TRBD1. This TCR was recovered from a man aged 50 or older who had recovered from COVID-19. The sequenced material came from peripheral blood. CDR3 DNA: TGTGCCAGCAGCTCTTGGACAGGGGGCGACGAAAAACTGTTTTTT. Amino acid sequence: CASSSWTGGDEKLFF.